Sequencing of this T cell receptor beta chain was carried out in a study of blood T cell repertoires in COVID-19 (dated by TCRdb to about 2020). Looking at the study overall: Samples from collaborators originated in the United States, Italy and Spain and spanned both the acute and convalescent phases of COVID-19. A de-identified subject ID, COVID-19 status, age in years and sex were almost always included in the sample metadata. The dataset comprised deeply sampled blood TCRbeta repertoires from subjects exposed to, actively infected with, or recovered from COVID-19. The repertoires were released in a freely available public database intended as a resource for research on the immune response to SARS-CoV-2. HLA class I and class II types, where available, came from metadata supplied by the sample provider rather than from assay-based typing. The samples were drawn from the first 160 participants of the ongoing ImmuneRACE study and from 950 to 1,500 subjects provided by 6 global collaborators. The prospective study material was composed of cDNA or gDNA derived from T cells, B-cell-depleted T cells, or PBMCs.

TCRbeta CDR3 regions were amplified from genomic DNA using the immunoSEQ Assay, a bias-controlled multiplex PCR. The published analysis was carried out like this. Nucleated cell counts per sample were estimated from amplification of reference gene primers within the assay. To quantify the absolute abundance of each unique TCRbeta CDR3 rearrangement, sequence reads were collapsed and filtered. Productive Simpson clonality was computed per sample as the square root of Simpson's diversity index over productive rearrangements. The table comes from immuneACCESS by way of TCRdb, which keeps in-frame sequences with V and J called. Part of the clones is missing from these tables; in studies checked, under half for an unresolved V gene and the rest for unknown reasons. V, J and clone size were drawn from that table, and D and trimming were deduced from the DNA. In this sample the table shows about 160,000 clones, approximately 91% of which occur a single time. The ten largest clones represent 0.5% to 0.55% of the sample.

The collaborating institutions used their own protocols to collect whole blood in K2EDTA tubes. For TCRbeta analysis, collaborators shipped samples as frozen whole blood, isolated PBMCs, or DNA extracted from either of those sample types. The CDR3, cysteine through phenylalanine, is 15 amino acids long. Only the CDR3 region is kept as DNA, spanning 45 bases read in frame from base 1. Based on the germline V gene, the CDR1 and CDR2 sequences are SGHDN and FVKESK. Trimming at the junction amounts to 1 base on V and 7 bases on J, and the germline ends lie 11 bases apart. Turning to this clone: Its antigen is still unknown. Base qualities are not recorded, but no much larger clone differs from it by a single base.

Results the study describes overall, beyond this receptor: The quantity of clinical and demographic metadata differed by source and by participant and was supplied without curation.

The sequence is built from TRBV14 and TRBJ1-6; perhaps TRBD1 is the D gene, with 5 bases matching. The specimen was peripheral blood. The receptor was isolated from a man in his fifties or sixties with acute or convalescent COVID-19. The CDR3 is CASSQVGGANSPLHF. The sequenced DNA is TGTGCCAGCAGCCAAGTAGGAGGGGCGAATTCACCCCTCCACTTT.